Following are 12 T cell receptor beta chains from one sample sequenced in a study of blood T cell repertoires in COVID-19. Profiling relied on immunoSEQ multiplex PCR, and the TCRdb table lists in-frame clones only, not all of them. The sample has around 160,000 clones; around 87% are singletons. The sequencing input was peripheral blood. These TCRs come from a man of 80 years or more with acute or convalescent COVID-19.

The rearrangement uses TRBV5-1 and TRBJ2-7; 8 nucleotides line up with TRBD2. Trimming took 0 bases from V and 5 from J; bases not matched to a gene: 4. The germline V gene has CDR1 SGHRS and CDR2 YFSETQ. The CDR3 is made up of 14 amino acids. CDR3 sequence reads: CASSLERGRNEQYF. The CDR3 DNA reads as TGCGCCAGCAGCTTGGAGCGGGGGCGGAACGAGCAGTACTTC.

The CDR3 loop is CASSIQIGDEQFF. The CDR3 coding sequence is TGTGCCAGCAGTATACAGATAGGGGATGAGCAGTTCTTC. The rearrangement uses TRBV25-1 and TRBJ2-1, with a possible D match to TRBD1 (5 bases). Germline V gene sequence: CDR1 MGHDK, CDR2 SYGVNS. Trimming shortened V by 5 bases and J by 8 bases, and 13 bases separated the two germline ends. The CDR3 covers 13 residues.

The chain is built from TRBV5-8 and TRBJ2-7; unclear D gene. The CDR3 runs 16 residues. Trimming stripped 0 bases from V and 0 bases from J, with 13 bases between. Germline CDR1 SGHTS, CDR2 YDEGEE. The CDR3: CASSLDLRSFSYEQYF. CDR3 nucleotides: TGTGCCAGCAGCTTGGACCTACGGTCGTTCTCCTACGAGCAGTACTTC.

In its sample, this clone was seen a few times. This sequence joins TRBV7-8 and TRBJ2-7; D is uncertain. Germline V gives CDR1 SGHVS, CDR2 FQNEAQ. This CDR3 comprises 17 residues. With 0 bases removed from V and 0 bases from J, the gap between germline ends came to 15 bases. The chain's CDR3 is CASSLAASATISYEQYF. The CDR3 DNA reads TGTGCCAGCAGCTTAGCGGCCAGCGCTACAATCTCCTACGAGCAGTACTTC.

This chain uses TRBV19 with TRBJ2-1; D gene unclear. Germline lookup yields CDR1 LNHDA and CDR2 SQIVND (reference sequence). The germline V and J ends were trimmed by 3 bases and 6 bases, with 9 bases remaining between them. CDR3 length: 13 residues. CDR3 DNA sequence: TGTGCCAGTAGTATGAGATGGGCCAATGAGCAGTTCTTC. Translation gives CASSMRWANEQFF.

The CDR3 DNA reads as TGTGCCACCAGTGATTTTCAGACAGGACTGACAGGGCAGTTCTTC. Translation: CATSDFQTGLTGQFF. The chain joins TRBV24-1 to TRBJ2-1; D is perhaps TRBD1 (6 bases). V lost 1 base and J lost 12, with 18 bases in between. The V gene's germline CDR1 is KGHDR and CDR2 SFDVKD. This CDR3 contains 15 residues.

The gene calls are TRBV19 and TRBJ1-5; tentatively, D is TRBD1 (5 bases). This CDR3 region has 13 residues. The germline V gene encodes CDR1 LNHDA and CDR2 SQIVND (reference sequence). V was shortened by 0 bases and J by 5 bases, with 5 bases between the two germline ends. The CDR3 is CASSIDRDQPQHF. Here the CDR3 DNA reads TGTGCCAGTAGTATAGACAGGGATCAGCCCCAGCATTTT.

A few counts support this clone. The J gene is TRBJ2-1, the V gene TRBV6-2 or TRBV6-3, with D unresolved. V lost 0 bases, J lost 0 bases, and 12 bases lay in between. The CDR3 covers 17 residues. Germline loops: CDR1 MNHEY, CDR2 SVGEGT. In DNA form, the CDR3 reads TGTGCCAGCAGTTACTCGATCGAGATGAGCTCCTACAATGAGCAGTTCTTC. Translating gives CASSYSIEMSSYNEQFF.

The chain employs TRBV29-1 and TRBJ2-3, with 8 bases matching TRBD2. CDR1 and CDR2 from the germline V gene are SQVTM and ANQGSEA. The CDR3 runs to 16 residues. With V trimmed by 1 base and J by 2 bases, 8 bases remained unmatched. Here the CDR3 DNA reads TGCAGCGTTGAAGGCGGACTAGCAAATCTCACAGATACGCAGTATTTT. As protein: CSVEGGLANLTDTQYF.

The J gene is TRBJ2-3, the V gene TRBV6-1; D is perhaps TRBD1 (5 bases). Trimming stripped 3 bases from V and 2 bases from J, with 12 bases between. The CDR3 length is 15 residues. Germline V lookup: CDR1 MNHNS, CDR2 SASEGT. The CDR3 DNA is TGTGCCAGCAGTGAGTCAAAGGGGTTCACAGATACGCAGTATTTT. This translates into CASSESKGFTDTQYF.

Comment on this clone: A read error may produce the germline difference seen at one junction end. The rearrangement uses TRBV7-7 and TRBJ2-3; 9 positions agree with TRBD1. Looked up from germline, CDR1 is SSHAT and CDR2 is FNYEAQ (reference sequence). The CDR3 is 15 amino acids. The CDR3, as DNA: TGTGCTAGCAGTCCAGGACAGGGGCGGACAGATACGCAGTATTTT. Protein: CASSPGQGRTDTQYF.

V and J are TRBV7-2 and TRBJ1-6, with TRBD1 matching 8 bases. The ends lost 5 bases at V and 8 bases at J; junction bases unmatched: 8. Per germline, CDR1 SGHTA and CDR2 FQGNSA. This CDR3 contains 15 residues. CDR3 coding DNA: TGTGCCAGCAGCCCGACAGGGGTTTTGCATTCACCCCTCCACTTT. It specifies CASSPTGVLHSPLHF.